Detailed here is one TCR beta chain. These data come from a study of blood T cell repertoires in COVID-19. Study-level information: Samples representing acute and convalescent COVID-19 were sourced from the United States, Italy and Spain. T cells, B-cell-depleted T cells, or PBMCs provided the cDNA or gDNA that served as material.

Germline V CDR1 and CDR2: SGHDN, FVKESK. With V trimmed by 2 bases and J by 3 bases, 7 bases remained unmatched. CDR3 length equals 17 residues. Original processing methods: Nucleated cell number was recorded as an estimate derived from reference gene primer amplification. Method: immunoSEQ multiplex PCR; TCRdb's copy keeps in-frame clones and lacks some. V, J and clone size reflect that table, while D and trimming were determined from the DNA. The sample yields about 58,000 clones, about nine tenths seen once. The sample comprised peripheral blood. This sequence was found in a woman between 65 and 79 years old with active COVID-19. The chain couples TRBV14 to TRBJ2-2; 9 nucleotides agree with TRBD1. In DNA form, the CDR3 reads TGTGCCAGCAGCCAAAGGGGACAGGGTGTTGACACCGGGGAGCTGTTTTTT. This translates into CASSQRGQGVDTGELFF.